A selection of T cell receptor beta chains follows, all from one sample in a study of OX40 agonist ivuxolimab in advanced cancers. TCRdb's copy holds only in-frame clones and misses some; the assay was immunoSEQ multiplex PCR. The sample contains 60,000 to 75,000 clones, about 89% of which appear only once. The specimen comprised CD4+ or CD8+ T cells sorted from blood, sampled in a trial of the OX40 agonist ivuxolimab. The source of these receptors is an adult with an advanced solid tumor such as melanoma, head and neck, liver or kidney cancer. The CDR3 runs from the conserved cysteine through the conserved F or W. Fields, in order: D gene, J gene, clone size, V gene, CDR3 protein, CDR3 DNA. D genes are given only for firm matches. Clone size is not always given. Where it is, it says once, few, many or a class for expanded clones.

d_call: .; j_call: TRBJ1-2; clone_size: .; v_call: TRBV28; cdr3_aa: CASHRLLLPAGANYGYTF; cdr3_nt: TGTGCCAGCCATCGCCTATTACTGCCAGCAGGAGCTAACTATGGCTACACCTTC
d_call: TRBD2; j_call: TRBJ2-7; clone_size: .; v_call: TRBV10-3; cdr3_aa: CAISGAGYITYEQYF; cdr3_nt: TGTGCCATCAGTGGAGCGGGATACATCACCTACGAGCAGTACTTC
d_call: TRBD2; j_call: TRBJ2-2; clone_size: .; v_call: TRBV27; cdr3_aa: CASSPGLAVNTGELFF; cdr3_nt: TGTGCCAGCAGTCCCGGACTAGCGGTGAACACCGGGGAGCTGTTTTTT
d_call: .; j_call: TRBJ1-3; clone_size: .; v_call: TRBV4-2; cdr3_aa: CASSQESLSSGNTIYF; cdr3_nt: TGTGCCAGCAGCCAAGAGTCCCTGAGCTCTGGAAACACCATATATTTT
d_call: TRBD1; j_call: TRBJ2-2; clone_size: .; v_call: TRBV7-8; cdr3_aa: CASSTKTGITGELFF; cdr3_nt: TGTGCCAGCAGCACCAAGACAGGGATAACCGGGGAGCTGTTTTTT
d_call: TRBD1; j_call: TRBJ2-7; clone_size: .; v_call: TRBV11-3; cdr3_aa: CASSSTGQGTYEQYF; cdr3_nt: TGTGCCAGCAGCTCAACGGGACAGGGCACCTACGAGCAGTACTTC
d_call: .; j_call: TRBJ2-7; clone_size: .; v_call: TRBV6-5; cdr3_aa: CASSYSGPYEQYF; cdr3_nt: TGTGCCAGCAGTTACTCTGGTCCCTACGAGCAGTACTTC
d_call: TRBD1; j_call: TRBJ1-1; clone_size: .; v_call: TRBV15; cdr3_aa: CATTQTGGADTEAFF; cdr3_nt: TGTGCCACCACCCAGACAGGGGGCGCGGACACTGAAGCTTTCTTT
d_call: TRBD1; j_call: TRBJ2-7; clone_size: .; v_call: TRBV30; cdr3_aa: CAWSVGGQGAYEQYF; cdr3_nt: TGTGCCTGGAGTGTAGGGGGCCAGGGGGCCTACGAGCAGTACTTC
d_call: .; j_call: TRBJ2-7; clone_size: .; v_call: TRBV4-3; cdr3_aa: CASSQSYQPFYEQYF; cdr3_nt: TGCGCCAGCAGCCAAAGTTACCAACCCTTTTACGAGCAGTACTTC
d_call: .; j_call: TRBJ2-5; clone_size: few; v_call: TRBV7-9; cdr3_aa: CASSSTGGEETQYF; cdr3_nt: TGTGCCAGCAGCTCGACAGGTGGGGAAGAGACCCAGTACTTC
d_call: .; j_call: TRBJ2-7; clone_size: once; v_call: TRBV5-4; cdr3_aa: CASSSNYRPHEQYF; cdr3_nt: TGTGCCAGCAGCTCGAATTACAGACCACACGAGCAGTACTTC
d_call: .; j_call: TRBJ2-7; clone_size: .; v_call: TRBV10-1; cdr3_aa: CASVGGGSPEENEQYF; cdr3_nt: TGCGCCAGCGTTGGGGGCGGGAGCCCAGAAGAAAACGAGCAGTACTTC
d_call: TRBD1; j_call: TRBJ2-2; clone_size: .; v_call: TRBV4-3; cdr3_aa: CASSRGSGTGTGELFF; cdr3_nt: TGCGCCAGCAGCCGAGGCTCCGGGACAGGGACCGGGGAGCTGTTTTTT
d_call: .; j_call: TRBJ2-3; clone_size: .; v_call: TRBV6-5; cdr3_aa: CASSYRQVTDTQYF; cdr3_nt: TGTGCCAGCAGTTATAGACAGGTCACAGATACGCAGTATTTT
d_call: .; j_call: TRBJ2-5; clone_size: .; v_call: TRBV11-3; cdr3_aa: CASSLADLKRTQYF; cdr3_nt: TGTGCCAGCAGCTTAGCCGACCTCAAGAGGACCCAGTACTTC
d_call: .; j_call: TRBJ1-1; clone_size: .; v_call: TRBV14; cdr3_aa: CASSPRHLSNTEAFF; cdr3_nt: TGTGCCAGCAGCCCCCGACACCTATCGAACACTGAAGCTTTCTTT
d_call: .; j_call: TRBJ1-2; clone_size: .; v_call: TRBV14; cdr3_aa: CASSPQDRYGYTF; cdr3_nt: TGTGCCAGCAGCCCGCAGGACAGATATGGCTACACCTTC
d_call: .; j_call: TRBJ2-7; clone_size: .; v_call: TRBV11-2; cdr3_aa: CASSLDPTSSYEQYF; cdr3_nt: TGTGCCAGCAGCTTAGATCCGACATCCTCCTACGAGCAGTACTTC
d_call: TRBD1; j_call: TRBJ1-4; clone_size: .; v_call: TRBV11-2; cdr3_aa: CASSSRTGISEKLFF; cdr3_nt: TGTGCCAGCAGCTCCCGGACAGGGATAAGTGAAAAACTGTTTTTT
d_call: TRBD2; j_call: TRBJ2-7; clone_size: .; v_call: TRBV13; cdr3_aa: CASRLAETPYEQYF; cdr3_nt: TGTGCCAGCAGGCTAGCGGAAACGCCCTACGAGCAGTACTTC
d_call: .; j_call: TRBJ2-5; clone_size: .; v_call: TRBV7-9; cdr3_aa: CASSLGYQETQYF; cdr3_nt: TGTGCCAGCAGCTTAGGCTACCAGGAGACCCAGTACTTC
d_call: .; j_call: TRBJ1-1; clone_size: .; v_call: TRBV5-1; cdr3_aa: CASSLTGMNTEAFF; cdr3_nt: TGCGCCAGCAGCTTGACAGGTATGAACACTGAAGCTTTCTTT
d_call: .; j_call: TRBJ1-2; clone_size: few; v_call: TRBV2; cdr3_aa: CASSEDYGYTF; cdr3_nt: TGTGCCAGCAGTGAGGACTATGGCTACACCTTC
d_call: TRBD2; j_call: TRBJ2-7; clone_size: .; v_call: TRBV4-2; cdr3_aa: CASSQERGLLSEQYF; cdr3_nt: TGTGCCAGCAGCCAAGAGAGGGGACTACTTTCCGAGCAGTACTTC
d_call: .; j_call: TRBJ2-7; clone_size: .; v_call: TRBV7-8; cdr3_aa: CASSPVGPGNYEQYF; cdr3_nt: TGTGCCAGCAGCCCAGTTGGACCGGGTAACTACGAGCAGTACTTC
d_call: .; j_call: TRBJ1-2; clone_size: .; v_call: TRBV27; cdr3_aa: CASSTRDTNYGYTF; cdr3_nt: TGTGCCAGCAGTACACGAGACACGAACTATGGCTACACCTTC
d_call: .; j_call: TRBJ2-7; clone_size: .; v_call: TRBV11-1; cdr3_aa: CASSLAGYEQYF; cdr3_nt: TGTGCCAGCAGCTTAGCGGGGTACGAGCAGTACTTC
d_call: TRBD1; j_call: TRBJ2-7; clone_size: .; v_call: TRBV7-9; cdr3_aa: CASSRQGRYEQYF; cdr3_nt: TGTGCCAGCAGCCGACAGGGTCGCTACGAGCAGTACTTC
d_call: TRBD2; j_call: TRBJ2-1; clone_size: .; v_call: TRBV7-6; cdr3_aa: CASSPTSGNYNEQFF; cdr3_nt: TGTGCCAGCAGCCCGACTAGCGGGAACTACAATGAGCAGTTCTTC
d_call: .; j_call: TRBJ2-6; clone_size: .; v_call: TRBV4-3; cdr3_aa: CASGQDFSGANVLTF; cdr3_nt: TGCGCCAGCGGCCAAGACTTCTCTGGGGCCAACGTCCTGACTTTC
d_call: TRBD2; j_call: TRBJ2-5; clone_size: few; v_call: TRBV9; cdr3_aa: CASSASGAQETQYF; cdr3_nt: TGTGCCAGCAGCGCTAGCGGAGCCCAAGAGACCCAGTACTTC
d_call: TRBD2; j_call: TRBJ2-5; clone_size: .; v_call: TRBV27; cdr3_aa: CASSFNGRAGETQYF; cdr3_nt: TGTGCCAGCAGTTTTAACGGGAGGGCCGGGGAGACCCAGTACTTC
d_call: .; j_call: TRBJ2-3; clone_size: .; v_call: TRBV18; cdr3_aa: CASSPTEGISTDTQYF; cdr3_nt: TGTGCCAGCTCACCGACGGAGGGTATAAGCACAGATACGCAGTATTTT
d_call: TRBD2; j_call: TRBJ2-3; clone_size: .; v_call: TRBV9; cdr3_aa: CASSVDASGNTDTQYF; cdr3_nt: TGTGCCAGCAGCGTAGACGCTAGCGGAAACACAGATACGCAGTATTTT
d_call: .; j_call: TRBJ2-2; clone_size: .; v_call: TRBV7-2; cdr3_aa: CASTLDGANTGELFF; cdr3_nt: TGTGCCAGCACCCTCGACGGGGCCAACACCGGGGAGCTGTTTTTT
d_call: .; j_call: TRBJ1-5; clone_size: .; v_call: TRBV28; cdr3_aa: CASSTEGSNQPQHF; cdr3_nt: TGTGCCAGCAGTACCGAGGGGAGCAATCAGCCCCAGCATTTT
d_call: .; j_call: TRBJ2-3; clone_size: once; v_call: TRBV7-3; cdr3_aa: CASSSTDTQYF; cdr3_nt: TGTGCCAGCAGCTCCACAGATACGCAGTATTTT
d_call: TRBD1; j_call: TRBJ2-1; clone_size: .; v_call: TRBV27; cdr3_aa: CASSLSRGTGIHEQFF; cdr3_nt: TGTGCCAGCAGTTTATCTCGCGGGACAGGGATCCATGAGCAGTTCTTC
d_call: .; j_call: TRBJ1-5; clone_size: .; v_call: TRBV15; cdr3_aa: CATSRDGAYGEPQHF; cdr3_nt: TGTGCCACCAGCAGAGATGGAGCCTACGGGGAGCCCCAGCATTTT
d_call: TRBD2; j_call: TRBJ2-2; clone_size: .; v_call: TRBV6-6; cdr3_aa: CASSVAGANTGELFF; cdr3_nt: TGTGCCAGCAGCGTAGCGGGAGCGAACACCGGGGAGCTGTTTTTT
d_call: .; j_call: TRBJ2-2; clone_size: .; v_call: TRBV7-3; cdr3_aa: CASSQLIAGELFF; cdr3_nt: TGTGCCAGCAGCCAATTAATAGCCGGGGAGCTGTTTTTT
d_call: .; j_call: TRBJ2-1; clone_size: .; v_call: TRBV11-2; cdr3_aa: CASSPPAASSYNEQFF; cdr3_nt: TGTGCCAGCAGCCCGCCAGCGGCCAGCTCCTACAATGAGCAGTTCTTC
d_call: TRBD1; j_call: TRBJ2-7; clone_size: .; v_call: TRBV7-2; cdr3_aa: CASSLGMGQGAYEQYF; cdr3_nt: TGTGCCAGCAGCTTAGGAATGGGTCAGGGGGCATACGAGCAGTACTTC
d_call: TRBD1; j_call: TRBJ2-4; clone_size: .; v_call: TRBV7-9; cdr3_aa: CASSNTGTENIQYF; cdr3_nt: TGTGCCAGCAGCAATACCGGGACAGAGAACATTCAGTACTTC
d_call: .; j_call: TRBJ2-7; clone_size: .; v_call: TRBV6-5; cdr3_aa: CASSSGLRYEQYF; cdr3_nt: TGTGCCAGCAGTTCAGGGTTACGGTACGAGCAGTACTTC
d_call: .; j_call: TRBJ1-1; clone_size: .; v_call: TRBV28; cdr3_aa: CASSAGVRMNTEAFF; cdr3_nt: TGTGCCAGCAGTGCAGGGGTGCGTATGAACACTGAAGCTTTCTTT
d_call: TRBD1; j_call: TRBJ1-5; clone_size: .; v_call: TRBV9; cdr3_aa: CASSAGTGEPNQPQHF; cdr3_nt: TGTGCCAGCAGTGCCGGGACAGGGGAACCCAATCAGCCCCAGCATTTT
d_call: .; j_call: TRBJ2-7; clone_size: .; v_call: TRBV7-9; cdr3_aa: CASSLAGKGSDSYEQYF; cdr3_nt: TGTGCCAGCAGCTTAGCGGGGAAGGGATCAGACTCCTACGAGCAGTACTTC
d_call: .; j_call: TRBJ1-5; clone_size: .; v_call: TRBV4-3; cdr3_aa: CASSQDRGTGQPQHF; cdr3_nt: TGCGCCAGCAGCCAAGATCGGGGTACAGGGCAGCCCCAGCATTTT
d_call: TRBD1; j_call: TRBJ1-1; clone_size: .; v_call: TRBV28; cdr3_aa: CASSPASDRLDEAFF; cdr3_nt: TGTGCCAGCAGTCCGGCGTCGGACAGGTTGGATGAAGCTTTCTTT
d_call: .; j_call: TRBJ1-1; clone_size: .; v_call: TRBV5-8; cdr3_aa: CASSAGRGGRVTEAFF; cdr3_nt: TGTGCCAGCAGCGCCGGAAGGGGGGGGAGGGTCACTGAAGCTTTCTTT
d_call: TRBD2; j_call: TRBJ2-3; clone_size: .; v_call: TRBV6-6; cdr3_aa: CASSYSLGGMADTQYF; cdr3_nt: TGTGCCAGCAGTTACTCTTTGGGGGGGATGGCAGATACGCAGTATTTT
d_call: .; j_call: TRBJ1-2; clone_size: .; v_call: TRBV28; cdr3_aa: CASSLGVVEVNYGYTF; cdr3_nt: TGTGCCAGCAGTTTAGGCGTCGTGGAGGTAAACTATGGCTACACCTTC
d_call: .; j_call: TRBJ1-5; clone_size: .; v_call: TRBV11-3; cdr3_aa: CASSEDNQPQHF; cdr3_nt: TGTGCCAGCAGCGAGGACAATCAGCCCCAGCATTTT
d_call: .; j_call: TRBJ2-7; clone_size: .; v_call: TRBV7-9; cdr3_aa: CASSGPSGSGYEQYF; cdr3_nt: TGTGCCAGCAGTGGACCTTCTGGATCTGGGTACGAGCAGTACTTC
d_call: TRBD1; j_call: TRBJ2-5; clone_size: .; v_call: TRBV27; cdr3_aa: CASSISGTGMGETQYF; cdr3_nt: TGTGCCAGCAGCATATCCGGGACAGGGATGGGAGAGACCCAGTACTTC
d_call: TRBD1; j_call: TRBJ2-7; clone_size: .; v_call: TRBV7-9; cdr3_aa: CAEKTGSNEQYF; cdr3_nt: TGTGCCGAAAAGACAGGGTCCAACGAGCAGTACTTC